Listed below are T cell receptor beta chains from one sample, sequenced in a study of T cells in Graves' hyperthyroidism and ophthalmopathy. A single record per CDR3 protein comes from TCRdb applying MiXCR to the multiplex PCR reads. This table holds about 840,000 distinct CDR3 sequences, over 35% found once. Material: blood. The receptors stem from a man between 18 and 35 years old with Graves' hyperthyroidism. Each CDR3 is given without its conserved first and last residue.

TRBV7-9,TRBJ2-2,ASSPRTGNTGELF
TRBV4-3,TRBJ1-6,ASSQRSPNQGSPLH
TRBV15,TRBJ2-5,ATSRDLGTPMETQY
TRBV19,TRBJ2-7,ASSDWAEGALYEQY
TRBV25-1,TRBJ1-1,ASREGNRDTEAF
TRBV19,TRBJ1-1,ASRAGSGTEAF
TRBV29-1,TRBJ1-1,SGRPGTGNTEAF
TRBV6-6,TRBJ2-7,ASSYDPDRKYEQY
TRBV2,TRBJ2-3,ASSEQGSRTDTQY
TRBV5-6,TRBJ1-1,ASSPRYTTEAF
TRBV15,TRBJ1-4,ATSREKWFLLDRVTTNEKLF
TRBV19,TRBJ2-5,ASSPGPLETQY
TRBV11-2,TRBJ2-7,ASSSDWGRSY
TRBV5-1,TRBJ1-6,ASTLNRDNEGSPLH
TRBV7-9,TRBJ2-2,ASSTGHDTGELF
TRBV10-3,TRBJ2-2,ARSWTVGELF
TRBV4-3,TRBJ1-5,ASSQDPGTRNQPQH
TRBV7-9,TRBJ1-4,ASSPRTGDNEKLF
TRBV7-3,TRBJ2-2,ASSLTAETGELF
TRBV7-2,TRBJ2-7,ASHLGTGRSYYEQY
TRBV19,TRBJ2-2,ASSSPGLAINTGELF
TRBV25-1,TRBJ1-2,ASSGDRRDYGYT
TRBV4-3,TRBJ2-7,ASSQDRQDDEQY
TRBV7-8,TRBJ2-7,ASSSDRGFYEQY
TRBV20-1,TRBJ1-1,SARGRGGNTEAF
TRBV11-3,TRBJ2-7,ASSSSGGGILYEQY
TRBV24-1,TRBJ2-2,ATSDPAGVGNTGELF
TRBV29-1,TRBJ1-3,SQGQLISGNTIY
TRBV10-3,TRBJ1-2,AISESPTGYT
TRBV5-5,TRBJ2-5,ASSQDHAGGLQETQY
TRBV19,TRBJ1-2,ASSIGNGASHGYT
TRBV16,TRBJ1-5,ASSRDRAYQPQH
TRBV12-3/TRBV12-4,TRBJ1-1,ASSEGAGLMNTEAF
TRBV15,TRBJ2-2,ATSGSGELF
TRBV6-6,TRBJ2-2,AIAGSTGELF
TRBV7-8,TRBJ2-7,ASSLMGTGVREQY
TRBV25-1,TRBJ1-1,ASSEIGSAEAF
TRBV6-2/TRBV6-3,TRBJ1-1,ASSSYGQGATEAF
TRBV20-1,TRBJ1-3,SARGQGRGNTIY
TRBV4-3,TRBJ2-5,ASSQPTSGSKGETQY
TRBV9,TRBJ1-2,ASSATPTGPPGGYT
TRBV10-3,TRBJ2-7,AVSDRLGGEQY
TRBV19,TRBJ2-5,ASSLLTGNQETQY
TRBV12-3/TRBV12-4,TRBJ1-6,ASSFAGPYENSPLH
TRBV5-1,TRBJ1-1,ASSFRIGDTEAF
TRBV5-1,TRBJ1-1,ASSLLTGEAF
TRBV24-1,TRBJ2-5,ASRVPDGKKTQY
TRBV5-1,TRBJ1-2,ASSFSGVDGYT
TRBV6-2/TRBV6-3,TRBJ2-7,ASTPELGYEQY
TRBV20-1,TRBJ2-7,SALAGDYHEQY
TRBV6-1,TRBJ2-5,ASSPTIPVGVGI
TRBV7-9,TRBJ1-1,ASSFGGAGEAF
TRBV7-2,TRBJ2-7,ASSQDGGTSGSYEQY
TRBV7-8,TRBJ2-2,ASSFGTQTTGELF
TRBV9,TRBJ2-5,ASSHTAPSGGQETQY